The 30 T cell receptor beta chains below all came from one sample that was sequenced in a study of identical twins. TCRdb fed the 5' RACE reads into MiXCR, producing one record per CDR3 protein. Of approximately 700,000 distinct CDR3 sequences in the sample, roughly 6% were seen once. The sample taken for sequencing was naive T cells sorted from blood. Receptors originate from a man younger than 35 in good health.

As DNA, the CDR3 is TGTGCCAGCTCACCAACCGGGACAGCGTCCGGGGAGCTGTTTTTT. Amino acid sequence: CASSPTGTASGELFF. The J gene is TRBJ2-2, the V gene TRBV18; 7 bases are shared with TRBD1. Per the germline V gene, CDR1 is KGHSH and CDR2 is LQKENI. The CDR3 is 15 amino acids. The V segment lost 2 bases and the J segment 6 bases; nucleotides outside the gene matches: 6.

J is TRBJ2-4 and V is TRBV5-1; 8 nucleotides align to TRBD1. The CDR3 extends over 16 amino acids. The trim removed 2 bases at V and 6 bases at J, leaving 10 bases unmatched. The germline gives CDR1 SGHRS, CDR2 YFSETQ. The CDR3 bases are TGCGCCAGCAGCTTAGACCATCAGGGGGCCTTAAACATTCAGTACTTC. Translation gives CASSLDHQGALNIQYF.

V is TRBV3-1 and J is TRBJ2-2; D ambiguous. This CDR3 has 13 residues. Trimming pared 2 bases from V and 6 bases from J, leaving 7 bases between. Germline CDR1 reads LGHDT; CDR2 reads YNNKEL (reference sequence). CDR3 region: CASSQFRAGELFF. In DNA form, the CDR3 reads TGTGCCAGCAGCCAATTTCGGGCCGGGGAGCTGTTTTTT. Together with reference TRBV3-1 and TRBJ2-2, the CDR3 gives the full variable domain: DTAVSQTPKYLVTQMGNDKSIKCEQNLGHDTMYWYKQDSKKFLKIMFSYNNKELIINETVPNRFSPKSPDKAHLNLHINSLELGDSAVYFCASSQFRAGELFFGEGSRLTVL.

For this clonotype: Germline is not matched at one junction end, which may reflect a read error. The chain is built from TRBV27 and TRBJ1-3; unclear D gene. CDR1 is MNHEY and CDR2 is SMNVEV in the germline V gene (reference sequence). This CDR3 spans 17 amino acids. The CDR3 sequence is CASGLSPTGSSGNTIYF. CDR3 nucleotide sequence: TGTGCCAGCGGTTTATCCCCAACTGGTAGCTCTGGAAACACCATATATTTT.

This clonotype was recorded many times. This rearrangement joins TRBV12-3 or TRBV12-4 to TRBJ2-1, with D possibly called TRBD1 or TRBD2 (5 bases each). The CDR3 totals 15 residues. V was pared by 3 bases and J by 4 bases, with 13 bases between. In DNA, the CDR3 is TGTGCCAGCAGTTTTGTGGGGGAGTGGTACAATGAGCAGTTCTTC. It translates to CASSFVGEWYNEQFF.

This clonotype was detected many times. CDR3 in DNA: TGCGCCAGCAAGAGGGCCGGCAACAATGAGCAGTTCTTC. Protein: CASKRAGNNEQFF. The gene calls are TRBV5-1 and TRBJ2-1, with D perhaps TRBD2 (5 bases). Germline CDR1 SGHRS, CDR2 YFSETQ. V was trimmed by 6 bases and J by 5 bases, leaving 12 bases between them. This CDR3 has 13 amino acids. Variable domain in full (rest from reference TRBV5-1 and TRBJ2-1): KAGVTQTPRYLIKTRGQQVTLSCSPISGHRSVSWYQQTPGQGLQFLFEYFSETQRNKGNFPGRFSGRQFSNSRSEMNVSTLELGDSALYLCASKRAGNNEQFFGPGTRLTVL.

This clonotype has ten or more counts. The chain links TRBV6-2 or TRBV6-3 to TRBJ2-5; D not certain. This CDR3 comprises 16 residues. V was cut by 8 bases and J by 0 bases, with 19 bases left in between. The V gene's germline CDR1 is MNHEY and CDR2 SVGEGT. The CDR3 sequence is CASRRLPLTYQETQYF. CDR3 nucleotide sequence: TGTGCCAGCCGGCGGCTCCCGCTTACGTACCAAGAGACCCAGTACTTC.

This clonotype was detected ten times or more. CDR3 loop: CASSRGTDFDEAFF. For the CDR3, the DNA is TGTGCCAGCAGTAGGGGGACAGACTTCGATGAAGCTTTCTTT. The chain uses TRBV12-3 or TRBV12-4 and TRBJ1-1, with 7 bases aligning to TRBD1. The CDR3 has 14 residues. V lost 5 bases to trimming and J lost 7 bases; unmatched junction nucleotides: 10.

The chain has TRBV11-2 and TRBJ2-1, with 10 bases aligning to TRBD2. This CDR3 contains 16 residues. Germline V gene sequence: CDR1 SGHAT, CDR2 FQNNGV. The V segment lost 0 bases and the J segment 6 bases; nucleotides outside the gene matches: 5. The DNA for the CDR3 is TGTGCCAGCAGCTTAGAGTCGGGACTAGCGCTCAATGAGCAGTTCTTC. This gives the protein CASSLESGLALNEQFF.

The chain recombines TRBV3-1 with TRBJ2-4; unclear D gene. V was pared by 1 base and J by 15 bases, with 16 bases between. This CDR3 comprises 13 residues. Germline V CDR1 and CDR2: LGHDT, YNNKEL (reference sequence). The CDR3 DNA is TGTGCCAGCAGCCAAGTTGCCGTTTATCCAGCGTACTTC. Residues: CASSQVAVYPAYF.

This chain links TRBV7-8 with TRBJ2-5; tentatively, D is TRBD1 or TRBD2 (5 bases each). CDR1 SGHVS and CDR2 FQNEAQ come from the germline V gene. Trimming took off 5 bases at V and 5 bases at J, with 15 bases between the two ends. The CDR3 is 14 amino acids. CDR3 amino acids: CASSPFWGPETQYF. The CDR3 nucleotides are TGTGCCAGCAGCCCTTTCTGGGGACCGGAGACCCAGTACTTC. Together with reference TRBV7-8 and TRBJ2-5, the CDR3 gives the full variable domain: GAGVSQSPRYKVAKRGQDVALRCDPISGHVSLFWYQQALGQGPEFLTYFQNEAQLDKSGLPSDRFFAERPEGSVSTLKIQRTQQEDSAVYLCASSPFWGPETQYFGPGTRLLVL.

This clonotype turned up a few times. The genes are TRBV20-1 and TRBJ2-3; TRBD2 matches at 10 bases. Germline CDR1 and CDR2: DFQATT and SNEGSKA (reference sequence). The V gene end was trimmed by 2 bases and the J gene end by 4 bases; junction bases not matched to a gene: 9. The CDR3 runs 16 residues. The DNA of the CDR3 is TGCAGTGCTAGATGGGGCCTAGCGGGAGACCCAGATACGCAGTATTTT. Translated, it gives CSARWGLAGDPDTQYF.

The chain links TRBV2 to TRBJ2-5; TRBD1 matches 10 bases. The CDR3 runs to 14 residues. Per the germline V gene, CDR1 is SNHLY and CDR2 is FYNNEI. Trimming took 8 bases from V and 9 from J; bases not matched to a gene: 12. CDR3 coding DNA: TGTGCCAGCGGTATGGACAGGGGGTTAGTGTCCCAGTACTTC. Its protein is CASGMDRGLVSQYF.

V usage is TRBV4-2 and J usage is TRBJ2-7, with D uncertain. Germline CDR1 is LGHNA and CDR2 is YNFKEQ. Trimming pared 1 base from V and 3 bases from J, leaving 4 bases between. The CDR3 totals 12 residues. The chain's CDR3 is CASSQVLYEQYV. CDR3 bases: TGTGCCAGCAGCCAAGTCCTCTACGAGCAGTACGTC.

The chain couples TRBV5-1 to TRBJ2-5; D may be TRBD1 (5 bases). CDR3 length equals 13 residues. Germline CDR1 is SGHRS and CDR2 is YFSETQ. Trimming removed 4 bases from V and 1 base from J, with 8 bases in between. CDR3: CASSGASQETQYF. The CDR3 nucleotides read TGCGCCAGCAGCGGGGCGTCCCAAGAGACCCAGTACTTC. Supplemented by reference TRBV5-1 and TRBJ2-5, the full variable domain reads KAGVTQTPRYLIKTRGQQVTLSCSPISGHRSVSWYQQTPGQGLQFLFEYFSETQRNKGNFPGRFSGRQFSNSRSEMNVSTLELGDSALYLCASSGASQETQYFGPGTRLLVL.

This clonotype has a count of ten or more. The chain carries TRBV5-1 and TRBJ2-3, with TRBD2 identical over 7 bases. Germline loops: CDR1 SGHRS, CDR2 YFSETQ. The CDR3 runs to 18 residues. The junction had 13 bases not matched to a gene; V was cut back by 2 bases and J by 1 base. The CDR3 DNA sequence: TGCGCCAGCAGCTTATATTACTTGCGGGAGATTGGCACAGATACGCAGTATTTT. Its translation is CASSLYYLREIGTDTQYF. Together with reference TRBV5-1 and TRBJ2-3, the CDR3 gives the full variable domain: KAGVTQTPRYLIKTRGQQVTLSCSPISGHRSVSWYQQTPGQGLQFLFEYFSETQRNKGNFPGRFSGRQFSNSRSEMNVSTLELGDSALYLCASSLYYLREIGTDTQYFGPGTRLTVL.

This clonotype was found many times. The CDR3 here is CASSPTSGSFTDTQYF. CDR3 in DNA: TGTGCCAGCAGCCCCACTAGCGGGAGTTTCACAGATACGCAGTATTTT. The rearrangement joins TRBV28 to TRBJ2-3; 11 nucleotides line up with TRBD2. Germline V CDR1 and CDR2: MDHEN, SYDVKM. This CDR3 has 16 amino acids. Trimming took 6 bases from V and 2 from J; bases not matched to a gene: 7.

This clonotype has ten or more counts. The CDR3 nucleotides are TGTGCCAGCAGCGAGGGCAAAGGGGGTTGGAACATTCAGTACTTC. It yields the protein CASSEGKGGWNIQYF. This chain connects TRBV9 to TRBJ2-4; a possible D gene is TRBD1 (6 bases). Deletions cut 3 bases from V and 7 bases from J, with 17 bases between. The germline V gene encodes CDR1 SGDLS and CDR2 YYNGEE. The CDR3 extends over 15 amino acids. The whole variable domain, remainder taken from reference TRBV9 and TRBJ2-4, is DSGVTQTPKHLITATGQRVTLRCSPRSGDLSVYWYQQSLDQGLQFLIQYYNGEERAKGNILERFSAQQFPDLHSELNLSSLELGDSALYFCASSEGKGGWNIQYFGAGTRLSVL.

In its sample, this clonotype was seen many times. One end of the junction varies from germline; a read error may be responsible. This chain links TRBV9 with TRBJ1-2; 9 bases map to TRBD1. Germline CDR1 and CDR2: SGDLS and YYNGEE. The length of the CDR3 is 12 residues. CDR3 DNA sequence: TGTGCCAGCAGTGGGGACAGGGTTTCCCCCATCTTC. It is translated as CASSGDRVSPIF.

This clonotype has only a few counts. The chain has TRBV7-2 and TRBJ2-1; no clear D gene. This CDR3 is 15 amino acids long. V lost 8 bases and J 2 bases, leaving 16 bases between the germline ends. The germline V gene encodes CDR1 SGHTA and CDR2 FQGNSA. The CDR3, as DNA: TGTGCCAGCGGACCCTCTTCCCGGGCCTACAATGAGCAGTTCTTC. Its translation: CASGPSSRAYNEQFF.

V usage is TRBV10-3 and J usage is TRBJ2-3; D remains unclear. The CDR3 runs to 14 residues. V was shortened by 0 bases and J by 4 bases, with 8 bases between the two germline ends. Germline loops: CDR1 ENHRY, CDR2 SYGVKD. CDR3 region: CAISESEKADTQYF. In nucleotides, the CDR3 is TGTGCCATCAGTGAGTCCGAAAAGGCAGATACGCAGTATTTT.

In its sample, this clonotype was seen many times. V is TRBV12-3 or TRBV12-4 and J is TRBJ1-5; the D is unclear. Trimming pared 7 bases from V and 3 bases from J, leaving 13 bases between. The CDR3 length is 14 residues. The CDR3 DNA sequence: TGTGCCAGCAAGAAAATGGGAAACAATCAGCCCCAGCATTTT. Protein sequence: CASKKMGNNQPQHF.

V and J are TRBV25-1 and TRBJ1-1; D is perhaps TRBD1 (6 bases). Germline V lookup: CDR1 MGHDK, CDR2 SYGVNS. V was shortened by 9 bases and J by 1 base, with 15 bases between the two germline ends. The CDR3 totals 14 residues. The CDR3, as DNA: TGTGCCAGTACCCTGGGGGCCAAGAACACTGAAGCTTTCTTT. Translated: CASTLGAKNTEAFF.

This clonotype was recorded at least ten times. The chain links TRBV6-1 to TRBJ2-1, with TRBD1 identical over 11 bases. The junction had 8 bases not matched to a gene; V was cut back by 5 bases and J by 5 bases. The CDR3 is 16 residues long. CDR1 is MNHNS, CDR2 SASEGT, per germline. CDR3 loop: CASSSPGTGGNNEQFF. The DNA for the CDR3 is TGTGCCAGCAGTAGCCCCGGGACAGGGGGGAACAATGAGCAGTTCTTC.

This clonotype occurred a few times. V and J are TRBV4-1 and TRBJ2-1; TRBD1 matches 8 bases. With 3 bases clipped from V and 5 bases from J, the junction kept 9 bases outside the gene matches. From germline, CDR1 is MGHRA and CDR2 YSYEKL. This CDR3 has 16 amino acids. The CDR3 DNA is TGCGCCAGCAGCCATACCAGGGGGCCCCTTAACAATGAGCAGTTCTTC. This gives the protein CASSHTRGPLNNEQFF.

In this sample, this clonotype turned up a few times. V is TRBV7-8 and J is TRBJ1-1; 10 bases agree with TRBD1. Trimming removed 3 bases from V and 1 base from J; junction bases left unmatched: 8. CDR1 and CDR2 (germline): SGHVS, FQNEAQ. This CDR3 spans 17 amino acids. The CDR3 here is CASSFGQGVRGNTEAFF. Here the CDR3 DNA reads TGTGCCAGCAGCTTTGGACAGGGGGTCCGAGGGAACACTGAAGCTTTCTTT.

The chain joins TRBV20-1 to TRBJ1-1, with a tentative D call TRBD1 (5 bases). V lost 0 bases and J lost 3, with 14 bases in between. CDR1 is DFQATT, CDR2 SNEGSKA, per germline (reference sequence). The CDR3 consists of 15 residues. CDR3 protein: CSARDWGLGDTEAFF. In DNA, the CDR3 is TGCAGTGCTAGAGATTGGGGCCTCGGGGACACTGAAGCTTTCTTT.

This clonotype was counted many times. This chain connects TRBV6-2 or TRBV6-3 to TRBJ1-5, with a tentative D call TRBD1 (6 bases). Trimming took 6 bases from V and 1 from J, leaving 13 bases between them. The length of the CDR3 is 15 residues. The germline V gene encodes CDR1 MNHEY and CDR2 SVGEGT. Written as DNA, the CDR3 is TGTGCCAGCAGCCAGGGACATCAGAGCAATCAGCCCCAGCATTTT. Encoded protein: CASSQGHQSNQPQHF.

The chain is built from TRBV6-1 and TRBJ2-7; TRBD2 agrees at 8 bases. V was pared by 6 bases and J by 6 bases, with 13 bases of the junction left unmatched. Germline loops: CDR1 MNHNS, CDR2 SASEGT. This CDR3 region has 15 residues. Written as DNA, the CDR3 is TGTGCCAGCAGCCCACCGGGGGGGGCGTCGGGCGAGCAGTACTTC. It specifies CASSPPGGASGEQYF.

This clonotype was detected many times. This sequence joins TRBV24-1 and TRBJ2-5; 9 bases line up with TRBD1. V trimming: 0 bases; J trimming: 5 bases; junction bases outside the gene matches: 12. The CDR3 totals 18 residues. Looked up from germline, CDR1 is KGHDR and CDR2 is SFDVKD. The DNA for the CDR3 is TGTGCCACCAGTGATTTGGGGCCGGGACAGGGTGTCACGGAGACCCAGTACTTC. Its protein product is CATSDLGPGQGVTETQYF.